Below, 3 T cell receptor beta chains from the same sample are listed, as sequenced in a study of control samples from healthy donors and cancer patients. Assay used: immunoSEQ multiplex PCR; TCRdb lists only in-frame clones, some missing. Seen here are around 71,000 clones, 90% observed once, and the top ten hold 1% to 1.5%. The specimen sequenced was PBMCs. Source of these receptors: a woman between 45 and 65 years old with colorectal cancer.

This sequence joins TRBV10-3 and TRBJ2-1; no reliable D call. V was clipped by 0 bases and J by 9 bases, with 9 bases between them. Germline V CDR1 and CDR2: ENHRY, SYGVKD. This CDR3 comprises 13 residues. The CDR3 sequence is CAISESIRTEQFF. CDR3 DNA: TGTGCCATCAGTGAGTCGATCCGAACTGAGCAGTTCTTC.

The V gene is TRBV30, the J gene TRBJ1-1; possibly TRBD1 for D (5 bases). Germline CDR1 and CDR2: GTSNPN and SVGIG (reference sequence). V shed 3 bases and J shed 1 base, with 9 bases lying between them. This CDR3 spans 13 amino acids. CDR3 coding DNA: TGTGCCTGGAGAAGAACAGGGAACACTGAAGCTTTCTTT. Its translation is CAWRRTGNTEAFF. The whole variable domain, remainder taken from reference TRBV30 and TRBJ1-1, is SQTIHQWPATLVQPVGSPLSLECTVEGTSNPNLYWYRQAAGRGLQLLFYSVGIGQISSEVPQNLSASRPQDRQFILSSKKLLLSDSGFYLCAWRRTGNTEAFFGQGTRLTVV.

The chain has TRBV3-1 (or the pseudogene TRBV3-2) and TRBJ2-1; TRBD1 aligns across 8 bases. CDR1 is LGHDT, CDR2 YNNKEL, per germline (reference sequence). With V trimmed by 1 base and J by 7 bases, 9 bases remained unmatched. The CDR3 runs 16 residues. The CDR3 spells CASSQGRGRRNNEQFF. CDR3 coding DNA: TGTGCCAGCAGCCAAGGCAGGGGGCGGCGCAATAATGAGCAGTTCTTC.